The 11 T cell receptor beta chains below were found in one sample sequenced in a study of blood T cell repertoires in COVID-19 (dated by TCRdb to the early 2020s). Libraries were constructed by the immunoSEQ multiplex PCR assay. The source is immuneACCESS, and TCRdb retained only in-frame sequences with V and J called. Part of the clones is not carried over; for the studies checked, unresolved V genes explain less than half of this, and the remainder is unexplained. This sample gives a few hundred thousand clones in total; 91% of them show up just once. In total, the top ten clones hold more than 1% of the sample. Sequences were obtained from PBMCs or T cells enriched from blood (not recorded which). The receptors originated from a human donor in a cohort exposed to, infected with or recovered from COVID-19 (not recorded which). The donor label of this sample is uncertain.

CDR3 region: CASSLRDREGGYTF. The DNA for the CDR3 is TGTGCCAGCAGCTTGCGGGACAGGGAGGGTGGCTACACCTTC. The chain employs TRBV5-4 and TRBJ1-2, with 9 bases matching TRBD1. Germline V lookup: CDR1 SGHNT, CDR2 YYREEE (reference sequence). The CDR3 loop spans 14 amino acids. V lost 1 base and J lost 7; bases outside the gene matches: 5.

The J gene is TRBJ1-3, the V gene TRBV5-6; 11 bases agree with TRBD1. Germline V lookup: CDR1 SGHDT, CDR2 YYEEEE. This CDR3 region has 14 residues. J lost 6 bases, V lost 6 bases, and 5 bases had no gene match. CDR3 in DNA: TGTGCCAGCAAAGGACAGGGGGCGGAAAACACCATATATTTT. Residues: CASKGQGAENTIYF.

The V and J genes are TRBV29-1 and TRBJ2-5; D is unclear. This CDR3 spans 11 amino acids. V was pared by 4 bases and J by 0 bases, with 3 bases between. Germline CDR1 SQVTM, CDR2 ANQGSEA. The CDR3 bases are TGCAGCGTTGGAGACCAAGAGACCCAGTACTTC. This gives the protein CSVGDQETQYF. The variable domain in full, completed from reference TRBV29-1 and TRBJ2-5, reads SAVISQKPSRDICQRGTSLTIQCQVDSQVTMMFWYRQQPGQSLTLIATANQGSEATYESGFVIDKFPISRPNLTFSTLTVSNMSPEDSSIYLCSVGDQETQYFGPGTRLLVL.

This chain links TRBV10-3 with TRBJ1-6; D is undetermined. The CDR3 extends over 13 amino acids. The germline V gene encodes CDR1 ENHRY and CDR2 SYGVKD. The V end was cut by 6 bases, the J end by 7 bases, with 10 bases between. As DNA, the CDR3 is TGTGCCATCAGGGGCGTACAAAATTCACCCCTCCACTTT. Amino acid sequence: CAIRGVQNSPLHF.

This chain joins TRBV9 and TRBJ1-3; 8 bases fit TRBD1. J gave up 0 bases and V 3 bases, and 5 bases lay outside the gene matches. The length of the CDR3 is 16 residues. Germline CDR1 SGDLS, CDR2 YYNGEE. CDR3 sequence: CASSGLGQDSGNTIYF. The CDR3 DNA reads TGTGCCAGCAGCGGTTTGGGACAGGACTCTGGAAACACCATATATTTT. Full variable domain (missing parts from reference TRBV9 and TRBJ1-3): DSGVTQTPKHLITATGQRVTLRCSPRSGDLSVYWYQQSLDQGLQFLIQYYNGEERAKGNILERFSAQQFPDLHSELNLSSLELGDSALYFCASSGLGQDSGNTIYFGEGSWLTVV.

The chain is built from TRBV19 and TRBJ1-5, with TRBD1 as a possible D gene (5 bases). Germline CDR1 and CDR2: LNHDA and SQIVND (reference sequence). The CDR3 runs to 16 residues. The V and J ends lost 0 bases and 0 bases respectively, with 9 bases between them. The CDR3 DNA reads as TGTGCCAGTAGTATAGACGGGGGAATTAGCAATCAGCCCCAGCATTTT. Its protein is CASSIDGGISNQPQHF.

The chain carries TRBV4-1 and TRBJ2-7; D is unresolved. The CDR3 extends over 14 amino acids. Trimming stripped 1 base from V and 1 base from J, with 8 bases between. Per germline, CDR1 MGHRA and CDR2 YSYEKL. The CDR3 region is CASSQVTVSYEQYF. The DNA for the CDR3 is TGCGCCAGCAGCCAAGTAACGGTTTCCTACGAGCAGTACTTC.

CDR3 nucleotides: TGTGCCAGCAGCACCGCCGGGACAGGGAAGGGCCCCAATGAAAAACTGTTTTTT. Protein sequence: CASSTAGTGKGPNEKLFF. The rearrangement uses TRBV5-5 and TRBJ1-4, with 9 bases aligning to TRBD1. J lost 5 bases, V lost 4 bases, and 15 bases had no gene match. The CDR3 is 18 residues long. Germline CDR1 SGHKS, CDR2 YYEKEE (reference sequence).

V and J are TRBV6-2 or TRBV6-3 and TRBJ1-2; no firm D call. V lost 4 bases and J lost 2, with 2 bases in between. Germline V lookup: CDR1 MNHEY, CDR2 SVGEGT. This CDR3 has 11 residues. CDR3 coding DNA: TGTGCCAGCAGTTCAAACTATGGCTACACCTTC. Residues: CASSSNYGYTF.

The CDR3 reads CASSPEQGKGTEAFF. CDR3 nucleotides: TGTGCCAGCAGTCCGGAACAGGGGAAGGGGACTGAAGCTTTCTTT. The chain has TRBV28 and TRBJ1-1, with 7 bases that match TRBD1. This CDR3 is 15 amino acids long. The ends lost 5 bases at V and 5 bases at J; junction bases unmatched: 11. Germline V lookup: CDR1 MDHEN, CDR2 SYDVKM.

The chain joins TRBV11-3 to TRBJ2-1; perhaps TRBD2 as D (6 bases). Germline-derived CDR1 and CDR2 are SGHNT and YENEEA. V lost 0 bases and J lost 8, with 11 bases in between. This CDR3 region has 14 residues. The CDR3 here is CASSLDLGEDEQFF. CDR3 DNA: TGTGCCAGCAGCTTAGATCTGGGGGAGGATGAGCAGTTCTTC.